The 9 T cell receptor beta chains presented below share a single source sample, sequenced in a study of blood T cell repertoires in COVID-19. TCRdb's table, derived via immunoSEQ multiplex PCR, lists solely in-frame clones and lacks some. The data contain about 260,000 clones, 70% to 90% of them singletons. Sequencing was carried out using peripheral blood. The receptors originated from a human donor in a cohort sampled during active COVID-19.

The genes are TRBV4-3 and TRBJ2-7; the D gene is possibly TRBD2 (7 bases). CDR1 and CDR2 from the germline V gene are LGHNA and YSLEER. The CDR3 has 13 residues. V lost 4 bases and J lost 6, with 13 bases in between. CDR3 residues: CASSLLGGREQYF. The CDR3 region has the DNA TGCGCCAGCAGCCTGCTCGGGGGGCGCGAGCAGTACTTC.

This clone appeared a single time. The chain carries TRBV18 and TRBJ2-1; 11 bases fit TRBD2. Germline V gene lookup returns CDR1 KGHSH and CDR2 LQKENI. V lost 2 bases to trimming and J lost 8 bases; unmatched junction nucleotides: 8. The CDR3 contains 16 residues. CDR3 bases: TGTGCCAGCTCACCAGCATCTAGCGGGGGGATCCATGAGCAGTTCTTC. Protein sequence: CASSPASSGGIHEQFF.

J is TRBJ1-5 and V is TRBV4-2, with D hard to call. CDR1 is LGHNA, CDR2 YNFKEQ, per germline. Trimming left V 0 bases short and J 0 bases short, with 15 bases between. The CDR3 contains 18 residues. Here the CDR3 reads CASSQEVSRAYSNQPQHF. In DNA form, the CDR3 reads TGTGCCAGCAGCCAAGAAGTTTCGAGGGCTTATAGCAATCAGCCCCAGCATTTT.

The rearrangement uses TRBV6-6 and TRBJ2-7, with D possibly matching TRBD2 (6 bases). The CDR3 consists of 13 residues. The germline V gene has CDR1 MNHNY and CDR2 SVGAGI (reference sequence). The germline V and J ends were trimmed by 2 bases and 7 bases, with 12 bases remaining between them. The CDR3 is CASSYIGAGEQYF. As DNA, the CDR3 is TGTGCCAGCAGTTACATCGGGGCGGGGGAGCAGTACTTC.

This chain joins TRBV27 and TRBJ1-5, with 7 bases that match TRBD1. V lost 4 bases, J lost 6 bases, and 6 bases stayed unmatched. The CDR3 spans 14 residues. Germline V gene sequence: CDR1 MNHEY, CDR2 SMNVEV (reference sequence). The CDR3 reads CASSSSQGSQPQHF. The CDR3 DNA sequence: TGTGCCAGCAGTTCGTCACAGGGGAGTCAGCCCCAGCATTTT.

CDR3 protein: CASSLSGTASYEQYF. The CDR3 region has the DNA TGTGCCAGCAGCTTATCCGGGACAGCCTCCTACGAGCAGTACTTC. The chain carries TRBV7-2 and TRBJ2-7; 7 positions match TRBD1. V lost 2 bases to trimming and J lost 0 bases; unmatched junction nucleotides: 4. The CDR3 runs 15 residues. Per germline, CDR1 SGHTA and CDR2 FQGNSA.

The chain is built from TRBV30 and TRBJ1-2; D unresolved. There are 16 residues in the CDR3. Germline CDR1 GTSNPN, CDR2 SVGIG (reference sequence). V lost 3 bases and J 4 bases, leaving 21 bases between the germline ends. In DNA, the CDR3 is TGTGCCTGGAGGGCCCCTTGGTCCTCGGAGCGCTATGGCTACACCTTC. Amino acid sequence: CAWRAPWSSERYGYTF.

This clone came up once. The V and J genes are TRBV3-1 (or the pseudogene TRBV3-2) and TRBJ2-7; 7 bases map to TRBD1. This CDR3 comprises 17 residues. V trimming: 2 bases; J trimming: 2 bases; junction bases outside the gene matches: 12. The V gene's germline CDR1 is LGHDT and CDR2 YNNKEL (reference sequence). CDR3 protein: CASSQRSWTGLTYEQYF. The CDR3 bases are TGTGCCAGCAGCCAAAGGTCGTGGACAGGCCTTACCTACGAGCAGTACTTC.

V and J are TRBV4-3 and TRBJ2-7, with 7 bases aligning to TRBD1. Germline assignment: CDR1 LGHNA and CDR2 YSLEER. After removal of 3 bases from V and 4 bases from J, the junction contained 9 bases not matched to a gene. This CDR3 region has 15 residues. The CDR3 region has the DNA TGCGCCAGCAGCCAGTTAAGGACAGGCGTTTACGAGCAGTACTTC. This translates into CASSQLRTGVYEQYF.